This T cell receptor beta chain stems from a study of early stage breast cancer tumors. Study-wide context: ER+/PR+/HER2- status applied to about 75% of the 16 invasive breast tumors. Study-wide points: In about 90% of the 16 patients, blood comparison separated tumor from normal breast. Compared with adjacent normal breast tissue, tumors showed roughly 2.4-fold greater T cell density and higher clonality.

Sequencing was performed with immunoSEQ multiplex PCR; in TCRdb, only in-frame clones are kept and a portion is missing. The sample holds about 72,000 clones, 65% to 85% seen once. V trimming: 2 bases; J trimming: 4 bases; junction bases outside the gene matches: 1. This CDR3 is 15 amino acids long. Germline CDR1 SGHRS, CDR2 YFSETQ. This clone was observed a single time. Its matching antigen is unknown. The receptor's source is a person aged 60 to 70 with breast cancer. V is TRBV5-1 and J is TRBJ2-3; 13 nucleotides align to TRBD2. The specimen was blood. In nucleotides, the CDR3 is TGCGCCAGCAGCTTACTAGCGGGGGGGCCAGATACGCAGTATTTT. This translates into CASSLLAGGPDTQYF.